This entry lists 14 T cell receptor beta chains sequenced from one sample in a study of T-cell reconstitution after alpha-beta-depleted transplantation in children. This sample's TCRbeta library carried unique molecular identifier barcodes. TCRdb re-called the PCR reads through MiXCR, storing one row per CDR3 protein. This sample has 600,000 to 800,000 distinct CDR3 sequences, with 10% to 15% found just once. The sequencing here drew on PBMCs, taken before TCRalphabeta/CD19-depleted stem cell transplant. These receptors originate from a girl aged 2 to 10 with congenital amegakaryocytic thrombocytopenia, due to receive a stem cell transplant.

Concerning this clonotype itself: A much larger clone differs from this one at a single base, so this may be a read error. The gene calls are TRBV20-1 and TRBJ2-1, with D possibly matching TRBD2 (6 bases). Germline lookup yields CDR1 DFQATT and CDR2 SNEGSKA (reference sequence). Trimming cost V 2 bases and J 7 bases, with 15 bases left between them. The CDR3 runs to 14 residues. CDR3 nucleotides: TGCAGTGCTAGATCGAACGGGAGAGGGAATGAGCAGTTCTTC. Translating it yields CSARSNGRGNEQFF.

The rearrangement joins TRBV10-3 to TRBJ2-1; the D is unclear. The CDR3 spans 16 residues. The V gene's germline CDR1 is ENHRY and CDR2 SYGVKD. The ends were cut back, 5 bases at V and 0 bases at J, with 14 bases in the middle. The CDR3 DNA follows: TGTGCCATCAGTTTGCGTGAGACCTTCTCCTACAATGAGCAGTTCTTC. Encoded protein: CAISLRETFSYNEQFF.

The sample holds many counts of this clonotype. The chain is built from TRBV5-1 and TRBJ1-2; 8 bases fit TRBD1. V was clipped by 9 bases and J by 3 bases; unmatched bases: 10. This CDR3 region has 14 residues. Germline-derived CDR1 and CDR2 are SGHRS and YFSETQ. Written as DNA, the CDR3 is TGCGCCACTAAGTCGGTGACAGGGGACTATGGCTACACCTTC. Translated, it gives CATKSVTGDYGYTF.

This chain connects TRBV6-1 to TRBJ1-5; D perhaps matches TRBD1 (5 bases). CDR3 size: 15 residues. CDR1 and CDR2 (germline): MNHNS, SASEGT. Trimming shortened V by 7 bases and J by 7 bases, and 20 bases separated the two germline ends. In DNA, the CDR3 is TGTGCCAGCACCTGGGGGGAGAACCAGTTCCAGCCCCAGCATTTT. This codes for CASTWGENQFQPQHF.

Ten or more counts support this clonotype. The chain uses TRBV27 and TRBJ2-1; 7 nucleotides agree with TRBD2. V lost 3 bases and J lost 10; bases outside the gene matches: 3. The CDR3 contains 12 residues. Per germline, CDR1 MNHEY and CDR2 SMNVEV (reference sequence). CDR3 DNA: TGTGCCAGCAGTTTCCCGGGACTAGAGCAGTTCTTC. It is translated as CASSFPGLEQFF.

This clonotype was picked up a small number of times. The gene calls are TRBV7-2 and TRBJ1-2, with D possibly TRBD1 on 6 matching bases. CDR1 is SGHTA and CDR2 is FQGNSA in the germline V gene. This CDR3 has 14 residues. V dropped 5 bases and J dropped 2 bases, with 12 bases sitting between them. CDR3 nucleotide sequence: TGTGCCAGCAGCCTTAAAACAGGGAACTATGGCTACACCTTC. Amino acid sequence: CASSLKTGNYGYTF.

CDR3 DNA sequence: TGTGCCAGCAGTCCTACAGGGGCTGGGGCCAACGTCCTGACTTTC. It specifies CASSPTGAGANVLTF. V usage is TRBV28 and J usage is TRBJ2-6; TRBD1 matches 7 bases. CDR1 is MDHEN, CDR2 SYDVKM, per germline. Germline trimming cut 5 bases from V and 2 bases from J; bases unmatched to any gene: 3. The CDR3 length is 15 residues.

This clonotype was counted many times. The gene calls are TRBV29-1 and TRBJ2-4; the D is unclear. Germline V gives CDR1 SQVTM, CDR2 ANQGSEA. Trimming took off 7 bases at V and 8 bases at J, with 15 bases between the two ends. The CDR3 has 12 residues. CDR3 sequence: CSARRSGHIQYF. The CDR3 DNA reads as TGCAGCGCTCGACGAAGTGGGCACATTCAGTACTTC.

This clonotype showed up many times. This chain links TRBV10-3 with TRBJ1-1, with TRBD1 identical over 7 bases. The germline CDR1 and CDR2 sequences are ENHRY and SYGVKD. J was trimmed by 5 bases and V by 4 bases; bases with no gene match: 13. The CDR3 is 16 amino acids. CDR3 in amino acids: CAISGDPGGRGTEAFF. The CDR3 DNA sequence: TGTGCCATCAGTGGCGACCCAGGGGGGCGAGGGACTGAAGCTTTCTTT.

The sample holds many counts of this clonotype. The rearrangement uses TRBV10-3 and TRBJ2-7, with D unclear. V was cut by 7 bases and J by 9 bases, with 7 bases left in between. The CDR3 has 9 amino acids. The germline V gene encodes CDR1 ENHRY and CDR2 SYGVKD. CDR3 amino acids: CAIIFRQYF. Written as DNA, the CDR3 is TGTGCCATCATTTTCCGGCAGTACTTC.

This clonotype was counted ten times or more. The chain links TRBV5-1 to TRBJ2-1; 9 bases line up with TRBD2. The trim removed 9 bases at V and 9 bases at J, leaving 13 bases unmatched. This CDR3 is 14 amino acids long. Germline loops: CDR1 SGHRS, CDR2 YFSETQ. The DNA of the CDR3 is TGCGCCACCACCCTAGCGGGGCCGTCAGGTGAGCAGTTCTTC. Translating it yields CATTLAGPSGEQFF.

This clonotype has a count of ten or more. The chain couples TRBV10-3 to TRBJ2-7; 8 nucleotides line up with TRBD1. CDR3 length: 15 amino acids. CDR1 and CDR2 from the germline V gene are ENHRY and SYGVKD. V shed 2 bases and J 3 bases; nucleotides not matched to a gene: 6. The CDR3 is CAISEGGQGFYEQYF. CDR3 DNA sequence: TGTGCCATCAGTGAGGGCGGACAGGGCTTCTACGAGCAGTACTTC.

Many counts were recorded for this clonotype. V and J are TRBV5-1 and TRBJ2-2; possible D gene TRBD1, 6 bases. V lost 0 bases and J lost 5, with 11 bases in between. The CDR3 covers 15 residues. Germline V gives CDR1 SGHRS, CDR2 YFSETQ. DNA for the CDR3: TGCGCCAGCAGCTTGGGCAGGGGACGGACCGGGGAGCTGTTTTTT. It translates to CASSLGRGRTGELFF.

This clonotype was found many times. The V gene is TRBV5-1, the J gene TRBJ2-3; possible D gene TRBD2, 6 bases. The V gene lost 0 bases and the J gene lost 4 bases, with 12 bases spanning the gap. This CDR3 contains 15 residues. Germline loops: CDR1 SGHRS, CDR2 YFSETQ. CDR3: CASSLAGGSSDTQYF. Written as DNA, the CDR3 is TGCGCCAGCAGCTTGGCCGGAGGGTCCTCAGATACGCAGTATTTT. The whole variable domain, remainder taken from reference TRBV5-1 and TRBJ2-3, is KAGVTQTPRYLIKTRGQQVTLSCSPISGHRSVSWYQQTPGQGLQFLFEYFSETQRNKGNFPGRFSGRQFSNSRSEMNVSTLELGDSALYLCASSLAGGSSDTQYFGPGTRLTVL.